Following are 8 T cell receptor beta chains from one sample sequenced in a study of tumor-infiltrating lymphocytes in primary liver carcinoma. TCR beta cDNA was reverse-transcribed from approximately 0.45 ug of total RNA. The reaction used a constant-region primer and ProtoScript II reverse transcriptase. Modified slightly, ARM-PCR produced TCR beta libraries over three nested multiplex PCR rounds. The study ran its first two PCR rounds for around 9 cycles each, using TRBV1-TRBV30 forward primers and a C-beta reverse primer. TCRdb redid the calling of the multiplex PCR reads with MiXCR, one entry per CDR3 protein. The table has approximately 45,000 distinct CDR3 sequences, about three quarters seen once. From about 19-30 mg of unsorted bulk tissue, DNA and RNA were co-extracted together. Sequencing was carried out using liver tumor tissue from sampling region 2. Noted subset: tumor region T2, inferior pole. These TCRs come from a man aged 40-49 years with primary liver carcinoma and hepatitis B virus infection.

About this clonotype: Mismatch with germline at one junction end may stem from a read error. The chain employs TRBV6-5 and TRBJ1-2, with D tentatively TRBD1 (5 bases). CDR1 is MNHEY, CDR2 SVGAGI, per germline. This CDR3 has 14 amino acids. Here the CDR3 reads CASNYSGGGYGYIF. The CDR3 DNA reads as TGTGCCAGCAATTACTCCGGTGGGGGGTATGGCTACATCTTC.

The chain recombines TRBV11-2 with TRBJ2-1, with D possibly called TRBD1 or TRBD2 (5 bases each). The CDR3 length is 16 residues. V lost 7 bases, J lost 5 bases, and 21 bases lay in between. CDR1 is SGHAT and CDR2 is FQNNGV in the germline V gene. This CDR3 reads CASISYGGYRNNEQFF. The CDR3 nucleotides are TGTGCCAGCATCTCTTATGGGGGATATCGTAACAATGAGCAGTTCTTC.

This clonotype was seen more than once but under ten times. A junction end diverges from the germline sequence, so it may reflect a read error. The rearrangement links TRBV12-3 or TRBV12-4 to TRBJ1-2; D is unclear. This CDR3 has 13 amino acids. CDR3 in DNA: TGTTCCAGCAGTTTAACAAGGCTAGTCGGCTACACCTTC. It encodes CSSSLTRLVGYTF.

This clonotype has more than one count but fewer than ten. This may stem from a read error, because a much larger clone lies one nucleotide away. The CDR3: CASITGQFYGYTF. The CDR3, as DNA: TGTGCCAGCATCACGGGGCAGTTCTATGGCTACACCTTC. The V gene is TRBV28, the J gene TRBJ1-2, with a possible D match to TRBD1 (5 bases). The length of the CDR3 is 13 residues. The germline V gene has CDR1 MDHEN and CDR2 SYDVKM. V lost 7 bases and J lost 4, with 13 bases in between.

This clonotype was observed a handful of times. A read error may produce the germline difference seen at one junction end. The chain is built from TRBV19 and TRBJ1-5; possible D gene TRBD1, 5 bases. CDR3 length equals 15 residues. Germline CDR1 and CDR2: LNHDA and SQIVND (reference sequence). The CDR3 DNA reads TGTGTCAGTAGTATAGGGGCCGTTAGCAATCAGCCCCAGCATTTT. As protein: CVSSIGAVSNQPQHF. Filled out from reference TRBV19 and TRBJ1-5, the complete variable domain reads DGGITQSPKYLFRKEGQNVTLSCEQNLNHDAMYWYRQDPGQGLRLIYYSQIVNDFQKGDIAEGYSVSREKKESFPLTVTSAQKNPTAFYLCVSSIGAVSNQPQHFGDGTRLSIL.

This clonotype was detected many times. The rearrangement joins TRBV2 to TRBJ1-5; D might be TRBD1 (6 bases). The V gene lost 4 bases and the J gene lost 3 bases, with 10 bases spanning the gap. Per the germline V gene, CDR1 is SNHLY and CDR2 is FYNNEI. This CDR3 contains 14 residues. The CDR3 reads CASSAGAPNQPQHF. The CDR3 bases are TGTGCCAGCAGTGCGGGGGCCCCCAATCAGCCCCAGCATTTT.

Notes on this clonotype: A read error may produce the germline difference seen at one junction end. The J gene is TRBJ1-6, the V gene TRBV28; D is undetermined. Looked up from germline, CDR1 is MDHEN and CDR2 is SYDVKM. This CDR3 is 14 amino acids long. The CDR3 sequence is CASISERINSPFHF. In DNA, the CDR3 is TGTGCCAGCATTAGTGAGCGGATTAATTCACCCTTCCACTTT. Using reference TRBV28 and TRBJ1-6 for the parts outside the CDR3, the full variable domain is DVKVTQSSRYLVKRTGEKVFLECVQDMDHENMFWYRQDPGLGLRLIYFSYDVKMKEKGDIPEGYSVSREKKERFSLILESASTNQTSMYLCASISERINSPFHFGNGTRLTVT.

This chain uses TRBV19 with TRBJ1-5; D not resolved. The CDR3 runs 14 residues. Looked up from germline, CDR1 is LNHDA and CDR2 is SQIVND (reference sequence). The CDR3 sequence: CISTPGFGNQPQHF. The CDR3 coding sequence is TGTATCAGTACCCCAGGCTTCGGCAATCAGCCCCAGCATTTT.